This T cell receptor beta chain derives from a study of PD-1 blockade in classical Hodgkin lymphoma. Whole-study results and caveats: Newly diagnosed patients were reported to start with lower TCR diversity than healthy donors.

V gave up 5 bases and J gave up 10 bases, with 12 bases separating them. There are 12 residues in the CDR3. The germline gives CDR1 SGHTA, CDR2 FQGNSA. All patients relapsed after autologous stem cell transplantation, and brentuximab vedotin exposure varied. This table comes from immunoSEQ multiplex PCR, and its TCRdb copy is limited to in-frame clones, with some not included. The repertoire holds 14,000 or so clones, with about 80% as singletons. This clone rates as medium-sized. Its antigen is as yet unknown. The TCR was taken from a human donor with classical Hodgkin lymphoma. The chain couples TRBV7-2 to TRBJ1-5, with TRBD1 as a possible D gene (6 bases). Here the sequenced sample was peripheral blood mononuclear cells (PBMCs), taken at baseline. The CDR3 nucleotides read TGTGCCAGCAGCCTACAGGGTAGACCCCAGCATTTT. Translation gives CASSLQGRPQHF.